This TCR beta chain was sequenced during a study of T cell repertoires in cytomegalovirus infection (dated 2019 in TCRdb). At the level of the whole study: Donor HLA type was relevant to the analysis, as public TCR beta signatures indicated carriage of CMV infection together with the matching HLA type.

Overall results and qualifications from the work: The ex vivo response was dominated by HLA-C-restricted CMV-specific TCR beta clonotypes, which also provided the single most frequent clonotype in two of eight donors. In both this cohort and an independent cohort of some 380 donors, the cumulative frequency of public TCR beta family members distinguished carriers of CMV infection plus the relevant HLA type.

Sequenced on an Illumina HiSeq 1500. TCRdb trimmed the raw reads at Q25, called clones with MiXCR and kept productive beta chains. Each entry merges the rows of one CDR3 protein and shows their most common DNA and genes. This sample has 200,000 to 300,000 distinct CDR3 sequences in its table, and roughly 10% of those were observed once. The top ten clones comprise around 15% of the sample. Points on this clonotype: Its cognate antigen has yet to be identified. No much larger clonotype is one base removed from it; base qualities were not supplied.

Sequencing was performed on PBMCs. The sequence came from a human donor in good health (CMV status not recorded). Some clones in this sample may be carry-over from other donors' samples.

The CDR3 corresponds to CASSKLPSGGSYNEQFF. The DNA sequence is as follows: TGTGCCAGCAGCAAGCTCCCTAGCGGGGGCTCCTACAATGAGCAGTTCTTC. This sequence uses TRBV7-2 and TRBJ2-1; TRBD2 matches 10 bases in the middle. Including the terminal cysteine and phenylalanine, the CDR3 comprises 17 residues. Only CDR3 DNA remains: 51 bases, in frame from the first base. Per the germline V gene, SGHTA is the CDR1 and FQGNSA is the CDR2. Compared with germline, V lacks 5 bases and J lacks 0 bases; bases without a gene match: 7.